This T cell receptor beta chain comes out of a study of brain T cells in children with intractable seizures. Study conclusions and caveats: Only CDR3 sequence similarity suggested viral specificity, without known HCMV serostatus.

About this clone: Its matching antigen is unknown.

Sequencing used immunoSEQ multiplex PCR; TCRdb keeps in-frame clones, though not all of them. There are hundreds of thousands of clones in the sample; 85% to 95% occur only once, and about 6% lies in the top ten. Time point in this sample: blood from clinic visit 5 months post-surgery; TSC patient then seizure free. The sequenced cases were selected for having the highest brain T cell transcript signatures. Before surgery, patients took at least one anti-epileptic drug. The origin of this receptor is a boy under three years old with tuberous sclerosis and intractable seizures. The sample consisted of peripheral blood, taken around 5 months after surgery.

The CDR3 sequence is CASSYLENTEAFF. CDR3 nucleotide sequence: TGTGCCAGCAGTTACCTGGAGAACACTGAAGCTTTCTTT. The chain links TRBV6-6 to TRBJ1-1; D remains ambiguous. Trimming shortened V by 2 bases and J by 1 base, and 5 bases separated the two germline ends. The CDR3 consists of 13 residues. Per the germline V gene, CDR1 is MNHNY and CDR2 is SVGAGI (reference sequence).